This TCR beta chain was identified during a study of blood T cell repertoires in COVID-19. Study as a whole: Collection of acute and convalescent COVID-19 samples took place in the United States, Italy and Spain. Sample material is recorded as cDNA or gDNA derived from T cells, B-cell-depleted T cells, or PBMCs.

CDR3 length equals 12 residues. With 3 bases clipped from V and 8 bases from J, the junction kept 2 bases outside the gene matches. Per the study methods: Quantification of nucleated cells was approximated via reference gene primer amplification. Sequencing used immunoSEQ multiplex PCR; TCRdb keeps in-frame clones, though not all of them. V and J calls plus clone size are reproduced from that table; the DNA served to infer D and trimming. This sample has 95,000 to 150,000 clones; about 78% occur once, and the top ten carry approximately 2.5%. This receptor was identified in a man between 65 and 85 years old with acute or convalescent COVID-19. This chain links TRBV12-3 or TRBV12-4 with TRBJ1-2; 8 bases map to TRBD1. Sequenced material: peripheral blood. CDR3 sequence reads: CASSLGQAGYTF. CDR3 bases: TGTGCCAGCAGTTTGGGACAGGCCGGCTACACCTTC.